This T cell receptor beta chain emerged from a study of T-cell reconstitution after alpha-beta-depleted transplantation in children. Study findings and constraints: Several hundred graft clones that had expanded were reportedly the source of alpha-beta T cells about two months after transplant. The main origin of T-cell counts and diversity one year after transplant was newly produced T cells.

At least ten counts were recorded for this clonotype. Its antigen remains unknown. The authors prepared the TCRbeta library with unique molecular identifiers. MiXCR was run by TCRdb on the PCR reads, yielding one entry per CDR3 protein. This table has some 200,000 distinct CDR3 sequences, about a tenth appearing once. The V segment lost 1 base and the J segment 6 bases; nucleotides outside the gene matches: 2. Germline values: CDR1 SGHTA, CDR2 FQGNSA. CDR3 length: 15 amino acids. The sample consisted of PBMCs, taken before TCRalphabeta/CD19-depleted stem cell transplant. The chain joins TRBV7-2 to TRBJ2-3; 12 positions match TRBD1. The TCR was taken from a child under three years old with acute myeloid leukemia, due to receive a stem cell transplant. This CDR3 reads CASSLGGQGADTQYF. The CDR3 bases are TGTGCCAGCAGCTTAGGGGGACAGGGGGCGGATACGCAGTATTTT.